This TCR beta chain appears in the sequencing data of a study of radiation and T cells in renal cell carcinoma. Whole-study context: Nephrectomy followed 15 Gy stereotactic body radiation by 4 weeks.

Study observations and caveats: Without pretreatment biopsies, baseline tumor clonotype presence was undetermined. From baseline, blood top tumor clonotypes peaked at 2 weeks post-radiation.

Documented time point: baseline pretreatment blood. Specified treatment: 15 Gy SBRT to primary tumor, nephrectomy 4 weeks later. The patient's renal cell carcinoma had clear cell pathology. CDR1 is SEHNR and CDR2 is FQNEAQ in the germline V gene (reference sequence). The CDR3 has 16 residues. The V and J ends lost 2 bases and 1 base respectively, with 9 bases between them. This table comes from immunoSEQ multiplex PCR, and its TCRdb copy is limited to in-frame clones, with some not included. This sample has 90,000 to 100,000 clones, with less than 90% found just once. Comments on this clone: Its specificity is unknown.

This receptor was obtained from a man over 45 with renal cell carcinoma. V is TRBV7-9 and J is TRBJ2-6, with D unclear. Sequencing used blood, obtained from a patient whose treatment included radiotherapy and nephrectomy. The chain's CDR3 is CASSLRAGSGANVLTF. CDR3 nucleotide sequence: TGTGCCAGCAGCTTACGTGCAGGTTCTGGGGCCAACGTCCTGACTTTC.